The 31 T cell receptor beta chains below were found in one sample sequenced in a study of sequential checkpoint blockade in melanoma. Treatment meaning: randomized to nivolumab then ipilimumab (arm A) or the reverse (arm B). Only in-frame clones appear in the TCRdb table, and some are missing; sequencing was by immunoSEQ multiplex PCR. The sample lists around 40,000 clones; around 86% were seen once. The input for sequencing was CD8+ T cells sorted from blood (inferred from file names), taken from a patient given nivolumab and ipilimumab in sequence. The receptors stem from a human donor with melanoma.

This chain links TRBV4-1 with TRBJ2-3, with 8 bases lining up with TRBD1. The germline gives CDR1 MGHRA, CDR2 YSYEKL. The CDR3 has 15 amino acids. V lost 2 bases, J lost 4 bases, and 5 bases stayed unmatched. The CDR3 DNA reads TGCGCCAGCAGCCAACAGGACAGGGTGGCAGATACGCAGTATTTT. This gives the protein CASSQQDRVADTQYF.

V is TRBV10-3 and J is TRBJ2-7; perhaps TRBD2 as D (7 bases). Trimming removed 0 bases at V and 3 bases at J, with 18 bases between. Germline V gene data show CDR1 as ENHRY and CDR2 as SYGVKD. The CDR3 is made up of 17 amino acids. The CDR3 reads CAISESRGGSGSYEQYF. CDR3 DNA sequence: TGTGCCATCAGTGAGTCCAGGGGCGGGAGTGGAAGCTACGAGCAGTACTTC.

The V call is TRBV18, the J call TRBJ2-1, with D perhaps matching TRBD2 (6 bases). Trimming took 5 bases from V and 7 from J, leaving 18 bases between them. The germline gives CDR1 KGHSH, CDR2 LQKENI. This CDR3 has 15 amino acids. As DNA, the CDR3 is TGTGCCAGCTCATTAGGTGGAGGGCCGGGGAATGAGCAGTTCTTC. Its protein is CASSLGGGPGNEQFF.

CDR3 in amino acids: CASSQGPGRIFNQPQHF. The DNA for the CDR3 is TGCGCCAGCAGCCAAGGCCCGGGTCGAATCTTCAATCAGCCCCAGCATTTT. The gene calls are TRBV4-1 and TRBJ1-5; no firm D call. Trimming removed 1 base at V and 3 bases at J, with 16 bases between. Germline V gene sequence: CDR1 MGHRA, CDR2 YSYEKL. The CDR3 is made up of 17 amino acids.

This chain links TRBV23-1 with TRBJ2-7; tentative D call: TRBD1 (5 bases). TRBV23-1 is flagged as an ORF with uncertain function. Deletions cut 0 bases from V and 2 bases from J, with 20 bases between. This CDR3 has 18 residues. CDR3 DNA sequence: TGCGCCAGCAGTCAATCTGTGAGGCAGGACAAAAGGACCTACGAGCAGTACTTC. It specifies CASSQSVRQDKRTYEQYF.

The rearrangement joins TRBV7-8 to TRBJ1-5, with D possibly TRBD1 on 6 matching bases. The length of the CDR3 is 16 residues. Trimming pared 0 bases from V and 1 base from J, leaving 10 bases between. In germline, CDR1 is SGHVS, CDR2 FQNEAQ. CDR3 DNA: TGTGCCAGCAGCTTAGCGTTACAGGGAAGCAATCAGCCCCAGCATTTT. This encodes CASSLALQGSNQPQHF.

The genes are TRBV29-1 and TRBJ1-5, with D maybe TRBD1 (6 bases). V was cut by 4 bases and J by 5 bases, with 12 bases left in between. The CDR3 sequence is 13 residues long. From germline, CDR1 is SQVTM and CDR2 ANQGSEA. The CDR3: CSVGGGTYQPQHF. CDR3 coding DNA: TGCAGCGTTGGAGGGGGTACCTATCAGCCCCAGCATTTT. The full variable domain, in which reference TRBV29-1 and TRBJ1-5 provide the parts outside the CDR3, is SAVISQKPSRDICQRGTSLTIQCQVDSQVTMMFWYRQQPGQSLTLIATANQGSEATYESGFVIDKFPISRPNLTFSTLTVSNMSPEDSSIYLCSVGGGTYQPQHFGDGTRLSIL.

V gene TRBV5-6 combines with J gene TRBJ2-7; no firm D call. Germline V CDR1 and CDR2: SGHDT, YYEEEE. Trimming took 3 bases from V and 4 from J, leaving 11 bases between them. The CDR3 length is 13 residues. The CDR3, as DNA: TGTGCCAGCAGCTCGCTAGTCTCATACGAGCAGTACGTC. The encoded protein is CASSSLVSYEQYV.

CDR3 protein: CASSLEQGYGYTF. In nucleotides, the CDR3 is TGTGCCAGCAGCTTAGAACAGGGCTATGGCTACACCTTC. This sequence joins TRBV13 and TRBJ1-2, with D perhaps matching TRBD1 (6 bases). From germline, CDR1 is PRHDT and CDR2 FYEKMQ (reference sequence). V was clipped by 1 base and J by 4 bases, with 7 bases between them. The CDR3 runs to 13 residues.

In its sample, this clone was seen many times. The chain is built from TRBV7-9 and TRBJ1-4; TRBD1 matches 7 bases. This CDR3 has 17 residues. Germline-derived CDR1 and CDR2 are SEHNR and FQNEAQ (reference sequence). J was trimmed by 8 bases and V by 2 bases; bases with no gene match: 14. The CDR3 sequence: CASSLFFPTQGDEKLFF. In DNA, the CDR3 is TGTGCCAGCAGCTTATTCTTTCCGACTCAGGGGGACGAAAAACTGTTTTTT.

The rearrangement joins TRBV29-1 to TRBJ1-2; D may be TRBD1 (5 bases). The CDR3 runs 13 residues. The V end lost 7 bases, the J end lost 5 bases, and 17 bases lay between the germline ends. CDR1 is SQVTM and CDR2 is ANQGSEA in the germline V gene. In nucleotides, the CDR3 is TGCAGCGCAGGGCCTATTGGGGATTATGGCTACACCTTC. It yields the protein CSAGPIGDYGYTF.

V and J are TRBV27 and TRBJ1-5, with D perhaps matching TRBD1 (6 bases). The CDR3 runs 14 residues. Deletions cut 1 base from V and 6 bases from J, with 10 bases between. CDR1 and CDR2 from the germline V gene are MNHEY and SMNVEV (reference sequence). The CDR3 sequence is CASSLWGPSQPQHF. In nucleotides, the CDR3 is TGTGCCAGCAGTTTATGGGGGCCGAGTCAGCCCCAGCATTTT.

This CDR3 reads CASSLLARWTGYFNQPQHF. CDR3 bases: TGTGCCAGCAGTTTATTGGCTCGCTGGACAGGGTATTTCAATCAGCCCCAGCATTTT. V usage is TRBV28 and J usage is TRBJ1-5; TRBD1 agrees at 8 bases. The germline gives CDR1 MDHEN, CDR2 SYDVKM. V was clipped by 1 base and J by 3 bases; unmatched bases: 14. The CDR3 length is 19 residues.

This chain joins TRBV30 and TRBJ2-7; D might be TRBD2 (5 bases). Germline V gene data show CDR1 as GTSNPN and CDR2 as SVGIG (reference sequence). This CDR3 region has 14 residues. The CDR3 DNA reads as TGTGCGGTGGACGGGAACAAGGCCTCCTACGAGCAGTACTTC. Amino acid sequence: CAVDGNKASYEQYF.

This clone was seen a few times. The chain uses TRBV18 and TRBJ2-1; 7 bases map to TRBD1. Per germline, CDR1 KGHSH and CDR2 LQKENI. The CDR3 runs 16 residues. The J segment lost 7 bases and the V segment lost 0 bases, leaving 9 bases of the junction unmatched. This CDR3 is CASSPPGGVSPNEQFF. DNA for the CDR3: TGTGCCAGCTCACCACCAGGGGGCGTATCTCCAAATGAGCAGTTCTTC.

J is TRBJ2-5 and V is TRBV7-9; tentatively, D is TRBD1 (6 bases). Trimming removed 5 bases from V and 5 bases from J, with 18 bases in between. CDR1 SEHNR and CDR2 FQNEAQ come from the germline V gene (reference sequence). The CDR3 length is 15 residues. This CDR3 reads CASSIWTARSETQYF. The CDR3 DNA reads TGTGCCAGCAGCATTTGGACAGCTCGGTCGGAGACCCAGTACTTC.

The chain carries TRBV7-9 and TRBJ2-1; 9 nucleotides agree with TRBD1. V lost 5 bases to trimming and J lost 2 bases; unmatched junction nucleotides: 7. This CDR3 region has 16 residues. Germline CDR1 SEHNR, CDR2 FQNEAQ (reference sequence). Here the CDR3 reads CASSDPTGGPYNEQFF. The CDR3 bases are TGTGCCAGCAGCGACCCCACAGGGGGCCCCTACAATGAGCAGTTCTTC.

V usage is TRBV5-5 and J usage is TRBJ1-2, with D perhaps TRBD1 (5 bases). The V and J ends lost 0 bases and 6 bases respectively, with 18 bases between them. CDR3 size: 16 residues. Germline V gene data show CDR1 as SGHKS and CDR2 as YYEKEE (reference sequence). The CDR3 protein is CASSLDDSRQLNGYTF. DNA for the CDR3: TGTGCCAGCAGCTTGGATGACAGCCGTCAACTTAATGGCTACACCTTC.

The chain is built from TRBV5-1 and TRBJ1-3; a weak D match, TRBD1 (5 bases). V lost 4 bases to trimming and J lost 8 bases, with 13 bases between them. Germline CDR1 and CDR2: SGHRS and YFSETQ. CDR3 length: 13 amino acids. The CDR3 DNA follows: TGCGCCAGCAGCCCCGTGGGAGGGGACACCATATATTTT. This sequence encodes CASSPVGGDTIYF. Variable domain in full (rest from reference TRBV5-1 and TRBJ1-3): KAGVTQTPRYLIKTRGQQVTLSCSPISGHRSVSWYQQTPGQGLQFLFEYFSETQRNKGNFPGRFSGRQFSNSRSEMNVSTLELGDSALYLCASSPVGGDTIYFGEGSWLTVV.

The chain employs TRBV9 and TRBJ2-1; TRBD1 matches at 8 bases. Germline CDR1 and CDR2: SGDLS and YYNGEE. The CDR3 totals 16 residues. Trimming removed 0 bases from V and 0 bases from J; junction bases left unmatched: 2. The CDR3 protein is CASSVDRGSSYNEQFF. The CDR3 coding sequence is TGTGCCAGCAGCGTAGACAGGGGGTCCTCCTACAATGAGCAGTTCTTC.

The chain links TRBV11-2 to TRBJ2-2; the match to TRBD2 covers 7 bases. The J segment lost 0 bases and the V segment lost 11 bases, leaving 3 bases of the junction unmatched. The CDR3 loop spans 13 amino acids. CDR1 is SGHAT and CDR2 is FQNNGV in the germline V gene. CDR3 nucleotides: TGTGCCGGCCGGGGGGCGAACACCGGGGAGCTGTTTTTT. This codes for CAGRGANTGELFF.

This clone has only a few counts. The chain carries TRBV29-1 and TRBJ1-1, with D unclear. The CDR3 is 14 residues long. Trimming took 4 bases from V and 5 from J, leaving 17 bases between them. From germline, CDR1 is SQVTM and CDR2 ANQGSEA. The CDR3 is CSVGLIRGRTEAFF. The CDR3 bases are TGCAGCGTTGGGTTAATACGGGGAAGGACTGAAGCTTTCTTT.

The V and J genes are TRBV10-3 and TRBJ2-7; D is undetermined. Germline values: CDR1 ENHRY, CDR2 SYGVKD. Trimming pared 5 bases from V and 4 bases from J, leaving 9 bases between. This CDR3 has 12 amino acids. The CDR3 DNA reads TGTGCCATCAGTCCCGGAGTATACGAGCAGTACTTC. It codes for CAISPGVYEQYF.

The rearrangement links TRBV9 to TRBJ2-3; D not certain. Deletions cut 9 bases from V and 2 bases from J, with 10 bases between. Germline values: CDR1 SGDLS, CDR2 YYNGEE. The CDR3 length is 12 residues. Written as DNA, the CDR3 is TGTGCCACCGGCGGTGTCACAGATACGCAGTATTTT. Its translation is CATGGVTDTQYF.

V gene TRBV4-3 combines with J gene TRBJ2-2; possible D gene TRBD1, 7 bases. V was trimmed by 0 bases and J by 7 bases, leaving 9 bases between them. Germline V gives CDR1 LGHNA, CDR2 YSLEER. CDR3 size: 14 residues. The CDR3 is CASSQDRGDGELFF. In DNA form, the CDR3 reads TGCGCCAGCAGCCAAGACAGGGGGGACGGGGAGCTGTTTTTT.

J is TRBJ1-2 and V is TRBV9, with 7 bases identical to TRBD1. V dropped 2 bases and J dropped 4; count of bases not matched to a gene: 8. The CDR3 runs 15 residues. In germline, CDR1 is SGDLS, CDR2 YYNGEE. DNA for the CDR3: TGTGCCAGCAGCGTGACTTCGGGACAGATCTATGGCTACACCTTC. Its translation is CASSVTSGQIYGYTF.

The chain has TRBV7-9 and TRBJ1-1; D may be TRBD1 (5 bases). Looked up from germline, CDR1 is SEHNR and CDR2 is FQNEAQ (reference sequence). The germline V and J ends were trimmed by 3 bases and 6 bases, with 14 bases remaining between them. CDR3 length equals 14 residues. The DNA of the CDR3 is TGTGCCAGCAGCTTCTCATCAGGGAGGGCTGAAGCTTTCTTT. Residues: CASSFSSGRAEAFF.

V is TRBV27 and J is TRBJ2-1; D is possibly TRBD1 (6 bases). Deletions cut 5 bases from V and 7 bases from J, with 12 bases between. Germline V gene data show CDR1 as MNHEY and CDR2 as SMNVEV (reference sequence). The CDR3 contains 13 residues. The CDR3 DNA sequence: TGTGCCAGCAGTCCCCCCGGACAGAATGAGCAGTTCTTC. It is translated as CASSPPGQNEQFF.

The V gene is TRBV19, the J gene TRBJ2-7; D perhaps matches TRBD2 (6 bases). The V end lost 5 bases, the J end lost 2 bases, and 10 bases lay between the germline ends. This CDR3 comprises 13 residues. Germline V lookup: CDR1 LNHDA, CDR2 SQIVND (reference sequence). Here the CDR3 reads CASSAGLAYEQYV. The DNA for the CDR3 is TGTGCCAGTAGTGCGGGGTTGGCCTACGAGCAGTACGTC.

The CDR3 is CATGSGDRVFSGELFF. Here the CDR3 DNA reads TGTGCCACGGGGAGCGGGGACAGGGTCTTTTCCGGGGAGCTGTTTTTT. The V call is TRBV21-1, the J call TRBJ2-2; the table gives TRBD1 as D, unverified against the DNA. TRBV21-1 counts as a pseudogene. This CDR3 is 16 amino acids long.

The chain has TRBV6-5 and TRBJ1-2; TRBD1 aligns across 10 bases. After removal of 0 bases from V and 8 bases from J, the junction contained 9 bases not matched to a gene. Per germline, CDR1 MNHEY and CDR2 SVGAGI. This CDR3 contains 16 residues. The CDR3, as DNA: TGTGCCAGCAGTTACTCGATATTGGGGACAGGGGCAGGCTACACCTTC. It yields the protein CASSYSILGTGAGYTF.